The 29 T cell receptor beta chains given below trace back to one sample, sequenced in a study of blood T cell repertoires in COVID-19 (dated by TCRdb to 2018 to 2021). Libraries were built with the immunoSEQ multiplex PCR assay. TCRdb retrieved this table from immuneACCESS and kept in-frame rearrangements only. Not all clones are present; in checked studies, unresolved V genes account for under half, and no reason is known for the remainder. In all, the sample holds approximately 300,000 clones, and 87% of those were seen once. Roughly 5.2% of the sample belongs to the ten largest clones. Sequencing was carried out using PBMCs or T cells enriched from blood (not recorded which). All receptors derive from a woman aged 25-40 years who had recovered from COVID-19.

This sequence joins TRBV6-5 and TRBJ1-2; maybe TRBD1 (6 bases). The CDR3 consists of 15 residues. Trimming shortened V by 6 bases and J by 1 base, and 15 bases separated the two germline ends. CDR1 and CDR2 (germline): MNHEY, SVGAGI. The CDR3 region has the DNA TGTGCCAGCAGGGATCCGGACAGTCTTAACTATGGCTACACCTTC. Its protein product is CASRDPDSLNYGYTF.

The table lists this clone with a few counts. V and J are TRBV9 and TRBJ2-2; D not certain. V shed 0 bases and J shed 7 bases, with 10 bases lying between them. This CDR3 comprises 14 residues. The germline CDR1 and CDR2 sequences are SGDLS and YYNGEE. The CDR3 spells CASSVALSNGELFF. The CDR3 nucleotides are TGTGCCAGCAGCGTAGCTTTGAGCAACGGGGAGCTGTTTTTT.

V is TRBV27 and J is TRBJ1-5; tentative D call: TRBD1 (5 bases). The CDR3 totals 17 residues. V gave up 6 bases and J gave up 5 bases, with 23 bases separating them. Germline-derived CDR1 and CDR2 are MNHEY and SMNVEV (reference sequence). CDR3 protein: CASSRAPNGGGHQPQHF. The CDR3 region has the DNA TGTGCCAGCAGCCGGGCCCCCAATGGCGGGGGTCATCAGCCCCAGCATTTT.

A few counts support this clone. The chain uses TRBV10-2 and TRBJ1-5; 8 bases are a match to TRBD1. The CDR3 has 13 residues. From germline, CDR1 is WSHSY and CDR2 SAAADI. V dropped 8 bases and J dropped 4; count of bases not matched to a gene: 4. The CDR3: CASGYRGNQPQHF. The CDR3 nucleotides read TGCGCCAGCGGATACAGGGGGAATCAGCCCCAGCATTTT.

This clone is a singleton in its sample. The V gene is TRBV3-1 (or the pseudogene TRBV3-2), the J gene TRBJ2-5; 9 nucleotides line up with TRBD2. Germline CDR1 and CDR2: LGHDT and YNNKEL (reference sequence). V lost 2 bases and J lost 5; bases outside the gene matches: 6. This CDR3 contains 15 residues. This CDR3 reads CASSQNSGGGETQYF. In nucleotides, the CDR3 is TGTGCCAGCAGCCAAAATAGCGGGGGCGGGGAGACCCAGTACTTC.

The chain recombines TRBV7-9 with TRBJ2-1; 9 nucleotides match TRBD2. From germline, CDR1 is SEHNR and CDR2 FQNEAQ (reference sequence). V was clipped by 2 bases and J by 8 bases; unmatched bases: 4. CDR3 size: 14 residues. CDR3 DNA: TGTGCCAGCAGCTTACTAGCGGGGATCGATGAGCAGTTCTTC. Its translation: CASSLLAGIDEQFF.

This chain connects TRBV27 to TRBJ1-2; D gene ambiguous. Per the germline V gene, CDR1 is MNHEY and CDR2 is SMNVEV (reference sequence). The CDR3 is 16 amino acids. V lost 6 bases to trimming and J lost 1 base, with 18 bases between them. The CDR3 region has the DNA TGTGCCAGCAGACCTTTTACCGGGAGCCTTAACTATGGCTACACCTTC. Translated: CASRPFTGSLNYGYTF.

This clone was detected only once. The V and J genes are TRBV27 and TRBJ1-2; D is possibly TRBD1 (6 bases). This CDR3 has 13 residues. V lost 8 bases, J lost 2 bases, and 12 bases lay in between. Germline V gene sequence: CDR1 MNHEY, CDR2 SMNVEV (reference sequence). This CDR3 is CASRSQGNYGYTF. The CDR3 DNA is TGTGCCAGCCGAAGTCAGGGGAACTATGGCTACACCTTC.

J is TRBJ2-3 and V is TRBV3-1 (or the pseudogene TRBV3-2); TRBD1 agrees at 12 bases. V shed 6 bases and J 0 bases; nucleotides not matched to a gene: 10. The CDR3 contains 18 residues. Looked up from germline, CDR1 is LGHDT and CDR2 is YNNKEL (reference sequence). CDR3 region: CASRPGTGGPPSTDTQYF. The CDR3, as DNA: TGTGCCAGCAGGCCCGGGACAGGGGGCCCACCTAGCACAGATACGCAGTATTTT.

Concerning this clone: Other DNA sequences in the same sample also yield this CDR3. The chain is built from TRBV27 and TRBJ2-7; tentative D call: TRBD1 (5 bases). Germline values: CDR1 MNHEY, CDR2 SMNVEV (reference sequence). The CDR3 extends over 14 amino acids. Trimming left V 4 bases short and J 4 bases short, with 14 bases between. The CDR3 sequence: CASSYQGSSYEQYF. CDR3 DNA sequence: TGTGCCAGCAGTTATCAGGGTTCATCTTACGAGCAGTACTTC.

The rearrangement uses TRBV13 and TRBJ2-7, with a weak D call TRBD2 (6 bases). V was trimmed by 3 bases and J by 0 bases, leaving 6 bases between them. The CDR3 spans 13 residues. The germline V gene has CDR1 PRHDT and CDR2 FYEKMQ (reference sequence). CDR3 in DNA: TGTGCCAGCAGCTTGGGGGGCTCCTACGAGCAGTACTTC. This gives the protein CASSLGGSYEQYF.

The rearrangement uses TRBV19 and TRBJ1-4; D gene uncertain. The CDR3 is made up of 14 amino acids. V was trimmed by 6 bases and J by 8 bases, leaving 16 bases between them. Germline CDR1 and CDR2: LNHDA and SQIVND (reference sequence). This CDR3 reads CASRTVGKAEKLFF. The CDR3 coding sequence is TGTGCCAGTAGAACGGTCGGGAAGGCCGAAAAACTGTTTTTT.

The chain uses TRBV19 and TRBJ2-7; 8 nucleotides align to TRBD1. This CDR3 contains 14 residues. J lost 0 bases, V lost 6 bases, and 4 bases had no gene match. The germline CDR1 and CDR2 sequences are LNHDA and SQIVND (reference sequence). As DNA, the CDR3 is TGTGCCAGTAGACGGACAGGGAGCTCCTACGAGCAGTACTTC. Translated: CASRRTGSSYEQYF.

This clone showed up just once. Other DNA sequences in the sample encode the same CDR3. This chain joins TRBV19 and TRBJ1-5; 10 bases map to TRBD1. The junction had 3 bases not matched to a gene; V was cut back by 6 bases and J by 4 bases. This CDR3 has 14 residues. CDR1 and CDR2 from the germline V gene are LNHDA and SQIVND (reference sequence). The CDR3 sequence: CASSRTGGNQPQHF. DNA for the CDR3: TGTGCCAGTAGCCGGACAGGGGGAAATCAGCCCCAGCATTTT.

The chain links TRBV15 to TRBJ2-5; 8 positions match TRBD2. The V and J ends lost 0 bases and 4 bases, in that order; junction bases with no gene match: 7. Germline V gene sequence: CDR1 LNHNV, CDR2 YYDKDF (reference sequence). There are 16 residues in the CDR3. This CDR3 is CATSRDGRRGGETQYF. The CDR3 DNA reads TGTGCCACCAGCAGAGATGGGAGACGGGGGGGAGAGACCCAGTACTTC.

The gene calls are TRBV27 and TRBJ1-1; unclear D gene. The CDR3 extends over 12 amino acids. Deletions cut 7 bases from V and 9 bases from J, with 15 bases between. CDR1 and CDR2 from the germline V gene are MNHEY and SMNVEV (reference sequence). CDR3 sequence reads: CASMGVKAKAFF. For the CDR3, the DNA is TGTGCCAGCATGGGCGTGAAGGCAAAAGCTTTCTTT.

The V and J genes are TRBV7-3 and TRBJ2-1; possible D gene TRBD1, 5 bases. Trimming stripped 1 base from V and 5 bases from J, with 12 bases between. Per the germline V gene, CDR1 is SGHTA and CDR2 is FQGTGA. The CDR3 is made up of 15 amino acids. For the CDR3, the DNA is TGTGCCAGCAGCTTAAACCCTCAGGGCCACAATGAGCAGTTCTTC. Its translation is CASSLNPQGHNEQFF.

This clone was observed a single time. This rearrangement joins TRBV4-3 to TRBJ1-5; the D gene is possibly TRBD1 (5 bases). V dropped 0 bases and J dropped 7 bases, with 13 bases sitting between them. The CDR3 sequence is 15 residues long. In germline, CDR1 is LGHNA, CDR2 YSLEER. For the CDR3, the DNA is TGCGCCAGCAGCCAAGATTTCCAGGGCGAGCAGCCCCAGCATTTT. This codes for CASSQDFQGEQPQHF.

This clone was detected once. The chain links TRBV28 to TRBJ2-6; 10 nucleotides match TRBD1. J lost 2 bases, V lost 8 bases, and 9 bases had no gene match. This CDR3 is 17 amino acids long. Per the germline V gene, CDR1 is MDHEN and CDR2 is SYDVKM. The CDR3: CASQDRGLGPGANVLTF. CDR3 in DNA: TGTGCCAGCCAAGACAGGGGGCTAGGACCTGGGGCCAACGTCCTGACTTTC.

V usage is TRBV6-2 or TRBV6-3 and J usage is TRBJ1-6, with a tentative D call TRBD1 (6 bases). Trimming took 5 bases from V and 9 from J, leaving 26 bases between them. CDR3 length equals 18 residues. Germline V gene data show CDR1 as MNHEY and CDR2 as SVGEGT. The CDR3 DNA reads TGTGCCAGCAGTGTACTCACCTTAGGGGGAAAAGGACGTTCACCCCTCCACTTT. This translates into CASSVLTLGGKGRSPLHF.

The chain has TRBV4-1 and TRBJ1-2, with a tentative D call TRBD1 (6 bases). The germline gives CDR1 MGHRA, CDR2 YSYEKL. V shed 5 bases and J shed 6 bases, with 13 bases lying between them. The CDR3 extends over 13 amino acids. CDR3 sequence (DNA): TGCGCCAGCAGCTCACAGGGAAAGGATGGCTACACCTTC. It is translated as CASSSQGKDGYTF.

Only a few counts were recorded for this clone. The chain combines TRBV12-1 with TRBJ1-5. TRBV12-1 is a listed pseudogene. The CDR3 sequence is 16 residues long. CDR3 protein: CASSFASIPVNQPQHF. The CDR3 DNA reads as TGTGCCAGCAGCTTTGCGTCTATCCCGGTGAATCAGCCCCAGCATTTT.

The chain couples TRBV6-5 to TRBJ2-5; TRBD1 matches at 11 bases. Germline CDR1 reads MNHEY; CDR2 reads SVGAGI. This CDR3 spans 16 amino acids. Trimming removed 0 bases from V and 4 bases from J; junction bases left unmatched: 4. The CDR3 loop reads CASSYSGQGGGETQYF. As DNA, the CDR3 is TGTGCCAGCAGTTACTCGGGACAGGGGGGAGGAGAGACCCAGTACTTC.

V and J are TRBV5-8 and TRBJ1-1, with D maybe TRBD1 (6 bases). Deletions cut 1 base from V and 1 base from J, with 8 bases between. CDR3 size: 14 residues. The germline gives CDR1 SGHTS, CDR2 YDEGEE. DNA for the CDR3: TGTGCCAGCAGCTTGCAGGGGTCGAACACTGAAGCTTTCTTT. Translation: CASSLQGSNTEAFF. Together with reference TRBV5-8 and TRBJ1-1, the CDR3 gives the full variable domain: EAGVTQSPTHLIKTRGQQATLRCSPISGHTSVYWYQQALGLGLQFLLWYDEGEERNRGNFPPRFSGRQFPNYSSELNVNALELEDSALYLCASSLQGSNTEAFFGQGTRLTVV.

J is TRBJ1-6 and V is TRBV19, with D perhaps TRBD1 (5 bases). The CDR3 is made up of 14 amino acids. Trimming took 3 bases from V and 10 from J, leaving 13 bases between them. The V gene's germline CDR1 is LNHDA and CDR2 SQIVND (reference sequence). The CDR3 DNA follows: TGTGCCAGTAGTATGGGGGGAAGGAGCTCACCCCTCCACTTT. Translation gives CASSMGGRSSPLHF.

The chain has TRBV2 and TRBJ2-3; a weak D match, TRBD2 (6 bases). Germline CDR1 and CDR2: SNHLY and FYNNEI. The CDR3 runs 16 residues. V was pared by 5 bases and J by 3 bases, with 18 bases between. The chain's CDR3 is CASSLLGSGITDTQYF. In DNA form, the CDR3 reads TGTGCCAGCAGTCTCCTGGGTAGCGGAATAACAGATACGCAGTATTTT.

CDR3 nucleotides: TGTGCCAGCAGCCAAGTCCGTGCAGGGGAGAACACTGAAGCTTTCTTT. It codes for CASSQVRAGENTEAFF. This chain links TRBV3-1 (or the pseudogene TRBV3-2) with TRBJ1-1; tentative D call: TRBD1 (6 bases). Looked up from germline, CDR1 is LGHDT and CDR2 is YNNKEL (reference sequence). The CDR3 runs 16 residues. Trimming took 1 base from V and 1 from J, leaving 13 bases between them.

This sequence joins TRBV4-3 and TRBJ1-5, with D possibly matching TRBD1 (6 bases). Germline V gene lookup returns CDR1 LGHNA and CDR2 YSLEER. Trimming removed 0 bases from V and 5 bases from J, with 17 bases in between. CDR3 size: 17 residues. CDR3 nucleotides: TGCGCCAGCAGCCAAGATAGGGGGGGTAGAGGGGATCAGCCCCAGCATTTT. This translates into CASSQDRGGRGDQPQHF.

As DNA, the CDR3 is TGCAGCGTTCTAACCCCGGGGGATGACGATGGCTACACCTTC. As protein: CSVLTPGDDDGYTF. This chain uses TRBV29-1 with TRBJ1-2, with D perhaps TRBD1 (5 bases). This CDR3 comprises 14 residues. Trimming took 5 bases from V and 6 from J, leaving 19 bases between them. Germline values: CDR1 SQVTM, CDR2 ANQGSEA.